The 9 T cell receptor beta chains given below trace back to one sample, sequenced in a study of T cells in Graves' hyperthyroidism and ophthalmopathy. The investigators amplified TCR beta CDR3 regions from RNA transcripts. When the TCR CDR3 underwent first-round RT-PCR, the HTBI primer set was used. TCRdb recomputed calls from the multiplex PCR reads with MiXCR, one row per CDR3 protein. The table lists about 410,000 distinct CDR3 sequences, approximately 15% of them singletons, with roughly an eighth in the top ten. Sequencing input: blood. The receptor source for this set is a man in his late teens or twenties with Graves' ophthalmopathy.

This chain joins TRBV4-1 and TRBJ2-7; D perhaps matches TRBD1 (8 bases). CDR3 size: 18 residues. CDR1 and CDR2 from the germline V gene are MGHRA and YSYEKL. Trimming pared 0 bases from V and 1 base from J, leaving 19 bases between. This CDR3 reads CASSQDTGGVAWSYEQYF. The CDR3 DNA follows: TGCGCCAGCAGCCAAGATACAGGGGGGGTTGCTTGGTCCTACGAGCAGTACTTC.

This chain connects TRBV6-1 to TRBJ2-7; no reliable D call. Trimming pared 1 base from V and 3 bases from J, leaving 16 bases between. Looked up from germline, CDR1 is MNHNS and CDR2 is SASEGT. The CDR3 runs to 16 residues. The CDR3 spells CASSEGGYLRFYEQYF. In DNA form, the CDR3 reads TGTGCCAGCAGTGAAGGAGGTTATTTACGATTCTACGAGCAGTACTTC.

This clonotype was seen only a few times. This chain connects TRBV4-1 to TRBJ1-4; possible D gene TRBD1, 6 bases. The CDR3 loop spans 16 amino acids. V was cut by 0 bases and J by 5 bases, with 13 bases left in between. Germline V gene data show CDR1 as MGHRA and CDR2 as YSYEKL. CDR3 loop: CASSQDTRGQNEKLFF. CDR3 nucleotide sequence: TGCGCCAGCAGCCAAGATACCCGGGGACAAAATGAAAAACTGTTTTTT.

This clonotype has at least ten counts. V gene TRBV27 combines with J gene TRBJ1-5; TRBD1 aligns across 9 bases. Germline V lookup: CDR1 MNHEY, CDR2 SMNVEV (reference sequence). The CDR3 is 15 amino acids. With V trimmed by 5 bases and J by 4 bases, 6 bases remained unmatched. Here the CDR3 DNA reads TGTGCCAGCAGTCTAGGGACAGGGAGGAATCAGCCCCAGCATTTT. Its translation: CASSLGTGRNQPQHF.

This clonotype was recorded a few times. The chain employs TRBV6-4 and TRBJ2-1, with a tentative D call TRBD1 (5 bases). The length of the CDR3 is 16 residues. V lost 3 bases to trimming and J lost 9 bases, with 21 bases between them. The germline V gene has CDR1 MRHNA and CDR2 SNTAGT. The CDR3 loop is CASSEQGRFYPFEQFF. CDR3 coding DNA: TGTGCCAGCAGTGAGCAGGGCAGGTTCTATCCGTTTGAGCAGTTCTTC.

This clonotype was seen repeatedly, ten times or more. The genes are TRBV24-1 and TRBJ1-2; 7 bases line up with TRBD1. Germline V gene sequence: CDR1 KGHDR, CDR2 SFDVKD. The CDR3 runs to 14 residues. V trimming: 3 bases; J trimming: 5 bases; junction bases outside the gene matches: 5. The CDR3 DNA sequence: TGTGCCACCAGTGATCGAGACAGGGCATATGGCTACACCTTC. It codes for CATSDRDRAYGYTF.

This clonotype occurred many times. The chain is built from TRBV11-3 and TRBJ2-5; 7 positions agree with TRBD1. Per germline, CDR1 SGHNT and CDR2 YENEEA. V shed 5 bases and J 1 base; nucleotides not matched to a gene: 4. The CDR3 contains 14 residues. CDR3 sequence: CASSKTGTQETQYF. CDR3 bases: TGTGCCAGCAGCAAGACAGGGACCCAAGAGACCCAGTACTTC.

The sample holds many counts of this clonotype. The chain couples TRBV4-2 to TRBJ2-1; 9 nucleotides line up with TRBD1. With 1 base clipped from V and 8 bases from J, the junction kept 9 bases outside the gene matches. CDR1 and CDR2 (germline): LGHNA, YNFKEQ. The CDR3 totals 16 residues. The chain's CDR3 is CASSQVAGQGFYEQFF. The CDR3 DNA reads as TGTGCCAGCAGCCAAGTCGCGGGACAGGGATTTTATGAGCAGTTCTTC.

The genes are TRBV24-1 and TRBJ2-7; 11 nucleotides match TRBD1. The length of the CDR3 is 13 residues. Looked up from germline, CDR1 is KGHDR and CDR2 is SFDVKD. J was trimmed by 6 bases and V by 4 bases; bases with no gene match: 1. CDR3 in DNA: TGTGCCACCAGTGAGGGACAGGGGGGCGAGCAGTACTTC. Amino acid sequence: CATSEGQGGEQYF.